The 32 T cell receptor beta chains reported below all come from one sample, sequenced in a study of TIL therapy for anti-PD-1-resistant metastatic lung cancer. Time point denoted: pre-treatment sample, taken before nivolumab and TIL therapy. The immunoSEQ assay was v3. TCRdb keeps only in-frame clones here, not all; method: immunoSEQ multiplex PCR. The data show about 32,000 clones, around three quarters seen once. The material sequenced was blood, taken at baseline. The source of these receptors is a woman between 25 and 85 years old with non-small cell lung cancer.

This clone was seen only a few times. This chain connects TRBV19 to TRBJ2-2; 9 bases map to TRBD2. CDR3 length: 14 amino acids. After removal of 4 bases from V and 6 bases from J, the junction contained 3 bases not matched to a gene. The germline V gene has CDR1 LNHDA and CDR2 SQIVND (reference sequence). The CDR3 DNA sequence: TGTGCCAGTAGTAGCGGGAGGGCCGCCGGGGAGCTGTTTTTT. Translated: CASSSGRAAGELFF.

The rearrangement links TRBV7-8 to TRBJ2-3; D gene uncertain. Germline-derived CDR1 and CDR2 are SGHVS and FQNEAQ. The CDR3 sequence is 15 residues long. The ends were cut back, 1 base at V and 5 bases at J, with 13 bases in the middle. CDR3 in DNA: TGTGCCAGCAGCTTAGTAGGAGCCCCCGGAGATACGCAGTATTTT. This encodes CASSLVGAPGDTQYF.

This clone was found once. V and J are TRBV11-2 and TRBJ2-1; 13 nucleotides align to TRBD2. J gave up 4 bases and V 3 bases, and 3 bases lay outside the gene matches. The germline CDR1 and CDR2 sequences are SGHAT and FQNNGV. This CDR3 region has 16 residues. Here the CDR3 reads CASSLGLAGPYNEQFF. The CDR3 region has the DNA TGTGCCAGCAGCTTGGGACTAGCGGGACCATACAATGAGCAGTTCTTC.

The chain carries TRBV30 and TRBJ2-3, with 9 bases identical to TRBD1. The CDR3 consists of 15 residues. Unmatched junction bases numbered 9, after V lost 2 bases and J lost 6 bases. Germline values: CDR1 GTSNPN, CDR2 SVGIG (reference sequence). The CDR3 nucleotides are TGTGCCTGGAGTTATCCGGGGACAGGGACCGATACGCAGTATTTT. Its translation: CAWSYPGTGTDTQYF.

CDR3 sequence: CASSESALRYF. The CDR3, as DNA: TGCGCCAGCAGTGAGTCGGCTCTCCGGTACTTC. The chain couples TRBV10-2 to TRBJ2-7; unclear D gene. Germline V lookup: CDR1 WSHSY, CDR2 SAAADI. The CDR3 spans 11 residues. V was trimmed by 0 bases and J by 12 bases, leaving 9 bases between them.

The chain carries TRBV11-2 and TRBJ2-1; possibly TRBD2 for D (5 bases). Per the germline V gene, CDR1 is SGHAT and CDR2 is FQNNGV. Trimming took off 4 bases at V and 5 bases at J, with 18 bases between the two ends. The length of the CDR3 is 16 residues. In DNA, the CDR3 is TGTGCCAGCAGCTCCCTGAGGGCTCGAGCCAACAATGAGCAGTTCTTC. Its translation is CASSSLRARANNEQFF.

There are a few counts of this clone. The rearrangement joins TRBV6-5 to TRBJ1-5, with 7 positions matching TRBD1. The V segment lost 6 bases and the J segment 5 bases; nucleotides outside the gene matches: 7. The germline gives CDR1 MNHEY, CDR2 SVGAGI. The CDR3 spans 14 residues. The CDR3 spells CASSQFTGDQPQHF. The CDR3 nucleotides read TGTGCCAGCAGCCAATTCACAGGGGATCAGCCCCAGCATTTT.

CDR3 nucleotides: TGTGCCAGCACCCCGTGGGGGAAAAACGAGCAGTACTTC. It yields the protein CASTPWGKNEQYF. The gene calls are TRBV6-5 and TRBJ2-7; D could derive from TRBD1 or TRBD2 (5 bases each). CDR3 length equals 13 residues. V lost 7 bases to trimming and J lost 5 bases, with 15 bases between them. Germline CDR1 is MNHEY and CDR2 is SVGAGI.

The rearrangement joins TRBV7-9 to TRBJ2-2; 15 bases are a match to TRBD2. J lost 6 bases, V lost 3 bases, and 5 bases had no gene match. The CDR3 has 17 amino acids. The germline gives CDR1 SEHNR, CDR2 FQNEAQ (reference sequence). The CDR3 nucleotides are TGTGCCAGCAGCTTTACCGGGACTAGCGGGAGGCCCGGGGAGCTGTTTTTT. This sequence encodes CASSFTGTSGRPGELFF.

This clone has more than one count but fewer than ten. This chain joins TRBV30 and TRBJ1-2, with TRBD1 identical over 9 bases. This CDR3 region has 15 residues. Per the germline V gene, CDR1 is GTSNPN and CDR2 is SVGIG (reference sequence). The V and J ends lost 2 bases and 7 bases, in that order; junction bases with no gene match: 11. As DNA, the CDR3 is TGTGCCTGGAGTTTTAGGGACAGGGAGTTTGGTGGCTACACCTTC. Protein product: CAWSFRDREFGGYTF. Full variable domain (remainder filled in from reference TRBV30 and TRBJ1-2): SQTIHQWPATLVQPVGSPLSLECTVEGTSNPNLYWYRQAAGRGLQLLFYSVGIGQISSEVPQNLSASRPQDRQFILSSKKLLLSDSGFYLCAWSFRDREFGGYTFGSGTRLTVV.

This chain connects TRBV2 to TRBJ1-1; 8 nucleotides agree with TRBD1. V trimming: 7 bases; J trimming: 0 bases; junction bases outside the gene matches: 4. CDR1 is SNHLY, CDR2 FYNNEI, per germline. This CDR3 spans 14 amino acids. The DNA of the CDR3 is TGTGCCAGCATTCCGGGACAGGTGAACACTGAAGCTTTCTTT. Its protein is CASIPGQVNTEAFF.

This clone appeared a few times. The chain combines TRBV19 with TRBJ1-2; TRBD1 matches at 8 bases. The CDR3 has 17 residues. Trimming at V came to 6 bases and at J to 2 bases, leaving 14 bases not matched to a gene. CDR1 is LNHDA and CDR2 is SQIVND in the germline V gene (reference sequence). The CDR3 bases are TGTGCCAGTAGATCATGGGGGGACAGGTCGGTAAACTATGGCTACACCTTC. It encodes CASRSWGDRSVNYGYTF. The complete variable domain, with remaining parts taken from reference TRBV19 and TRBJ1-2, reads DGGITQSPKYLFRKEGQNVTLSCEQNLNHDAMYWYRQDPGQGLRLIYYSQIVNDFQKGDIAEGYSVSREKKESFPLTVTSAQKNPTAFYLCASRSWGDRSVNYGYTFGSGTRLTVV.

CDR3 in amino acids: CASSLVAGLYNEQFF. The CDR3 DNA is TGTGCCAGCAGCTTAGTTGCGGGATTGTACAATGAGCAGTTCTTC. This chain links TRBV11-2 with TRBJ2-1; TRBD2 might be the D (6 bases). This CDR3 comprises 15 residues. Germline lookup yields CDR1 SGHAT and CDR2 FQNNGV. V lost 1 base to trimming and J lost 4 bases, with 11 bases between them.

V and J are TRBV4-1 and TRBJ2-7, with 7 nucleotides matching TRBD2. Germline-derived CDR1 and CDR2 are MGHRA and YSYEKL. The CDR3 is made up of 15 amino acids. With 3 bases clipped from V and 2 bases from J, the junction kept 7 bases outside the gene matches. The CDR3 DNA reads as TGCGCCAGCAGCCATACGGCGGGGGTCACCTACGAGCAGTACTTC. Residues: CASSHTAGVTYEQYF.

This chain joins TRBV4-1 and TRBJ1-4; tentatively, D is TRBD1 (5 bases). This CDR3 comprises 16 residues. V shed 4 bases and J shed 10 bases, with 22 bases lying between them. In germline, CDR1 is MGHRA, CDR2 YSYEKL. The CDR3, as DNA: TGCGCCAGCAGCCTCCCATTGTCCCGGGGCCCGATAAAACTGTTTTTT. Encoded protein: CASSLPLSRGPIKLFF.

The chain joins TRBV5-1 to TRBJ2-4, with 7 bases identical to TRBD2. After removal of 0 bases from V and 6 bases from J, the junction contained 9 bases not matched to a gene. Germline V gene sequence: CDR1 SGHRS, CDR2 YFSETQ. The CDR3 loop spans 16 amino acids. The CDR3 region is CASSLESERGRNIQYF. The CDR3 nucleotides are TGCGCCAGCAGCTTGGAGTCGGAGCGGGGCCGAAACATTCAGTACTTC.

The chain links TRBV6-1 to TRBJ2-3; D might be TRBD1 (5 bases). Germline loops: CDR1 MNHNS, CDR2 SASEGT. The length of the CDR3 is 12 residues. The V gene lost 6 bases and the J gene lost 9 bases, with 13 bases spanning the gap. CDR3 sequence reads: CASRLQRGTQYF. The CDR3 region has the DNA TGTGCCAGCAGGCTCCAAAGGGGAACGCAGTATTTT.

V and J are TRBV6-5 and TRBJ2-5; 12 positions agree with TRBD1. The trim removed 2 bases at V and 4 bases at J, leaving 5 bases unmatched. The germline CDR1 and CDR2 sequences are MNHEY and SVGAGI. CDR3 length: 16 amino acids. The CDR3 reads CASSYRGQGASETQYF. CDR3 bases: TGTGCCAGCAGTTACAGGGGACAGGGGGCGTCAGAGACCCAGTACTTC.

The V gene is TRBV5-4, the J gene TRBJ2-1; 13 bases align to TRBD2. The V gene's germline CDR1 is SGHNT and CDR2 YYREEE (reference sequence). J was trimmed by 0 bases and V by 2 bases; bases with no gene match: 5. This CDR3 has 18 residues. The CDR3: CASSLGLAGASSYNEQFF. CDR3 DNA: TGTGCCAGCAGCTTAGGACTAGCGGGAGCCAGCTCCTACAATGAGCAGTTCTTC. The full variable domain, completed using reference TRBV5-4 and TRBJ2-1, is ETGVTQSPTHLIKTRGQQVTLRCSSQSGHNTVSWYQQALGQGPQFIFQYYREEENGRGNFPPRFSGLQFPNYSSELNVNALELDDSALYLCASSLGLAGASSYNEQFFGPGTRLTVL.

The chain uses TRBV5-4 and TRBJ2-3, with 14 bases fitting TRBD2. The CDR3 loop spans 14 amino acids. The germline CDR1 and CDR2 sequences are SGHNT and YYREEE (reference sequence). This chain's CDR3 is CATRLAGGGDTQYF. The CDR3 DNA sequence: TGTGCGACCAGACTAGCGGGAGGGGGGGATACGCAGTATTTT.

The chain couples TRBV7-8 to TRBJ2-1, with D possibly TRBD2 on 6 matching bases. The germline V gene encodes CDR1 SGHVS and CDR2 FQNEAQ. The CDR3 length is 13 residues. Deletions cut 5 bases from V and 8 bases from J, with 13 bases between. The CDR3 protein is CASSPSGVHEQFF. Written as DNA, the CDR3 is TGTGCCAGCAGCCCGTCGGGGGTCCATGAGCAGTTCTTC. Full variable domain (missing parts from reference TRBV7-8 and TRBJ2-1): GAGVSQSPRYKVAKRGQDVALRCDPISGHVSLFWYQQALGQGPEFLTYFQNEAQLDKSGLPSDRFFAERPEGSVSTLKIQRTQQEDSAVYLCASSPSGVHEQFFGPGTRLTVL.

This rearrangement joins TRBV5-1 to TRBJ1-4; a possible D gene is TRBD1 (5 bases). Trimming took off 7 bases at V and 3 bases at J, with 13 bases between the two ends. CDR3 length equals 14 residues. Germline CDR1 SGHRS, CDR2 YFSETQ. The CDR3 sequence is CASSQGLANEKLFF. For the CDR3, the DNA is TGCGCCAGCTCCCAGGGTTTAGCTAATGAAAAACTGTTTTTT.

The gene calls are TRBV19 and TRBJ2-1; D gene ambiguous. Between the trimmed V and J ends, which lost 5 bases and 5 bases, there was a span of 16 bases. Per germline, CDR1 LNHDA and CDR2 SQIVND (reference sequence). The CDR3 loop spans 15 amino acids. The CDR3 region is CASSSGVISNNEQFF. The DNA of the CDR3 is TGTGCCAGTAGTTCAGGCGTTATATCCAACAATGAGCAGTTCTTC.

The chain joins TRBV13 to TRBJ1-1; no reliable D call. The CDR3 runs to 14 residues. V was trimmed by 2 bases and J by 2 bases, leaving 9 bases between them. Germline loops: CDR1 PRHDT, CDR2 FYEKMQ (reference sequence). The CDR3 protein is CASSLTPANTEAFF. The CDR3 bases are TGTGCCAGCAGCTTAACACCGGCAAACACTGAAGCTTTCTTT. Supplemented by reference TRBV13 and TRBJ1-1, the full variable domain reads AAGVIQSPRHLIKEKRETATLKCYPIPRHDTVYWYQQGPGQDPQFLISFYEKMQSDKGSIPDRFSAQQFSDYHSELNMSSLELGDSALYFCASSLTPANTEAFFGQGTRLTVV.

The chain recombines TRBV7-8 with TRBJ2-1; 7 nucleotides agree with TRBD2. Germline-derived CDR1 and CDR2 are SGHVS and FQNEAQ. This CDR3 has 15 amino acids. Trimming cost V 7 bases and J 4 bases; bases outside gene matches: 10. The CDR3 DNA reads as TGTGCCAGCATCCCCTCTAGCGGCCCGTACAATGAGCAGTTCTTC. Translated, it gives CASIPSSGPYNEQFF.

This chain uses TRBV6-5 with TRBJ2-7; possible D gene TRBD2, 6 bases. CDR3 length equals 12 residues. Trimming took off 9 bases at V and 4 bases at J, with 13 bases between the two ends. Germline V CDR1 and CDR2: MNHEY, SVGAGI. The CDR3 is CASGTGVYEQYF. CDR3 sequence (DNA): TGTGCCAGTGGGACTGGGGTATACGAGCAGTACTTC.

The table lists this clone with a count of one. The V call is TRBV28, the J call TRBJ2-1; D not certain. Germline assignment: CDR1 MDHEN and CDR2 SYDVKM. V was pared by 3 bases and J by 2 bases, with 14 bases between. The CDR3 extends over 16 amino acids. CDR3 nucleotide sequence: TGTGCCAGCAGTTTTTCATGGTCCGAGACCTACAATGAGCAGTTCTTC. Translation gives CASSFSWSETYNEQFF.

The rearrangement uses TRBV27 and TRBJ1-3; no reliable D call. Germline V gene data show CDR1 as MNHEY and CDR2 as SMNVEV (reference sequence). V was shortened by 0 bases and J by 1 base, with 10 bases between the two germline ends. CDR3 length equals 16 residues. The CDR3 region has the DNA TGTGCCAGCAGTTTATCGGGGATATTTTCTGGAAACACCATATATTTT. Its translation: CASSLSGIFSGNTIYF.

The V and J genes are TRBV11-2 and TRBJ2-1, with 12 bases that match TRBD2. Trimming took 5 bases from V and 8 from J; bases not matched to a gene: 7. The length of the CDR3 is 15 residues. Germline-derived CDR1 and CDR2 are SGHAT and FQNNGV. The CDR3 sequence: CASSRLAGASHEQFF. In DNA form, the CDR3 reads TGTGCCAGCAGCCGACTAGCGGGGGCGAGTCATGAGCAGTTCTTC.

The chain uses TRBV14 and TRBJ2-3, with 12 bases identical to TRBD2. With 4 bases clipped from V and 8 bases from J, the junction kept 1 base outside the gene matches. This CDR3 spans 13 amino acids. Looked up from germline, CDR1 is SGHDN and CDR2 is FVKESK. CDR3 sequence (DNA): TGTGCCAGCAGCCCGACTAGCGGGAGTACGCAGTATTTT. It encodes CASSPTSGSTQYF. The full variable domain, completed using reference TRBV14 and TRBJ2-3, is EAGVTQFPSHSVIEKGQTVTLRCDPISGHDNLYWYRRVMGKEIKFLLHFVKESKQDESGMPNNRFLAERTGGTYSTLKVQPAELEDSGVYFCASSPTSGSTQYFGPGTRLTVL.

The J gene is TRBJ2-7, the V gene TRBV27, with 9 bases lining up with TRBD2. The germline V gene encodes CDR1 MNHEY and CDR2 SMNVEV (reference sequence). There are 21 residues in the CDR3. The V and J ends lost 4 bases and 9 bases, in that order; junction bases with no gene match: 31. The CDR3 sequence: CASSSPNLRGGRARISQGQYF. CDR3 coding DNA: TGTGCCAGCAGTTCCCCAAACCTAAGAGGCGGGAGGGCCCGTATTTCTCAGGGGCAGTACTTC.

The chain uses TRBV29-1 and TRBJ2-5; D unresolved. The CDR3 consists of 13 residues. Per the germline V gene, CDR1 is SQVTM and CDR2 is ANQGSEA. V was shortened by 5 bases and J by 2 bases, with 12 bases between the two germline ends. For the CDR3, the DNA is TGCAGCGTTCGGGTAGGCAGTCAAGAGACCCAGTACTTC. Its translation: CSVRVGSQETQYF.